This TCR beta chain derives from a study of cytomegalovirus exposure and HLA in healthy donors. Primers: 60 Vbeta forward and 13 Jbeta reverse. Generated by immunoSEQ multiplex PCR, the TCRdb table keeps only in-frame clones and is missing some. The sample lists under 110,000 clones; around 85% were seen once. CDR1 GTSNPN and CDR2 SVGIG come from the germline V gene (reference sequence). The CDR3 covers 13 residues. The J segment lost 7 bases and the V segment lost 4 bases, leaving 7 bases of the junction unmatched. The chain uses TRBV30 and TRBJ1-5; 7 bases line up with TRBD1. The specimen sequenced was PBMCs. The source of this sequence is a young man in good health and CMV-seronegative. CDR3 DNA: TGTGCCTGGACAGGGGGGCGAAGGCAGCCCCAGCATTTT. This codes for CAWTGGRRQPQHF.